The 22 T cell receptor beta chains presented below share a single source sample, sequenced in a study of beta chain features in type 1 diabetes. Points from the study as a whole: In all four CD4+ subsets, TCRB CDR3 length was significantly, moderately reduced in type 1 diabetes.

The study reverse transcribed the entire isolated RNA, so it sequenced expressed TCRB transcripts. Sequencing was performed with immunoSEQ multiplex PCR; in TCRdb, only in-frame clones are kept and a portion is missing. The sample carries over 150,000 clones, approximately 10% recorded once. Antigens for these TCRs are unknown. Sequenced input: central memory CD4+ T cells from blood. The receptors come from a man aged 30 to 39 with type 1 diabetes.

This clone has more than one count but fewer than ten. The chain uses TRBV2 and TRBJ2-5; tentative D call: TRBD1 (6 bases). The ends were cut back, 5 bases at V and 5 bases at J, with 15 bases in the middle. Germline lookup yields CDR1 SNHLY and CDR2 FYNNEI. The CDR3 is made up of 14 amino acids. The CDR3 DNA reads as TGTGCCAGCAGTTGGGGTCAGGGGTCGGAGACCCAGTACTTC. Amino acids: CASSWGQGSETQYF.

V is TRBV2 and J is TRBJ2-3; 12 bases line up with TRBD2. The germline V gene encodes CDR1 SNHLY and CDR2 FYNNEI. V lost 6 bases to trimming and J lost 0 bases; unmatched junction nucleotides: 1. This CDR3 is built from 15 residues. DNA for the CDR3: TGTGCCAGCAGAGGGACTAGCGGGAGCACAGATACGCAGTATTTT. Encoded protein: CASRGTSGSTDTQYF.

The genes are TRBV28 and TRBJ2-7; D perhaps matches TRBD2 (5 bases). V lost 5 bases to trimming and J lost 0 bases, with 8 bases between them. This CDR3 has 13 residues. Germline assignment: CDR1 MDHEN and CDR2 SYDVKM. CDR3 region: CASSPGSSYEQYF. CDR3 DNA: TGTGCCAGCAGTCCGGGGAGCTCCTACGAGCAGTACTTC.

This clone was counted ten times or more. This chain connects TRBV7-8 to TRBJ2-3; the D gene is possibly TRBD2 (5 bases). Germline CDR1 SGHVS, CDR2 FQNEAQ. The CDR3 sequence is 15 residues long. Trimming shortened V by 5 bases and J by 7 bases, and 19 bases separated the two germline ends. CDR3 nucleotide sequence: TGTGCCAGCAGCCCCGCCCGGCGGGTTGGAAATACGCAGTATTTT. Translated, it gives CASSPARRVGNTQYF.

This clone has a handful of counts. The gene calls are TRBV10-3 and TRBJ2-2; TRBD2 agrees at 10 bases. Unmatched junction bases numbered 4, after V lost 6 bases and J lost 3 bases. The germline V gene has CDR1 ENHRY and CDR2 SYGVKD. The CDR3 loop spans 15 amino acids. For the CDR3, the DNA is TGTGCCATCAGCCGGACTAGCGGAGACACCGGGGAGCTGTTTTTT. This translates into CAISRTSGDTGELFF.

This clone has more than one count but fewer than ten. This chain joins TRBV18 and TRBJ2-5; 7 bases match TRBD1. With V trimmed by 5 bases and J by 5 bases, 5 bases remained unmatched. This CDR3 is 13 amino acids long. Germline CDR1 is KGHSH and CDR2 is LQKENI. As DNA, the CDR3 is TGTGCCAGCTCAGTACAGGGGAAGGAGACCCAGTACTTC. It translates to CASSVQGKETQYF.

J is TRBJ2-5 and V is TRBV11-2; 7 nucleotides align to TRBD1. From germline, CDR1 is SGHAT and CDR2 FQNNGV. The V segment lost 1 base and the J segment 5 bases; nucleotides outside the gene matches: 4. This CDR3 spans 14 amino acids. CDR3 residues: CASSLGQGFETQYF. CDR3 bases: TGTGCCAGCAGCTTAGGACAGGGCTTCGAGACCCAGTACTTC.

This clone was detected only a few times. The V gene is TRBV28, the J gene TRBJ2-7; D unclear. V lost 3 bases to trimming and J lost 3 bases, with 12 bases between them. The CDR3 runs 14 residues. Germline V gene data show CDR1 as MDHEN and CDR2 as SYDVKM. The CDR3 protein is CASSFGGALYEQYF. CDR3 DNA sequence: TGTGCCAGCAGTTTCGGCGGAGCTCTCTACGAGCAGTACTTC.

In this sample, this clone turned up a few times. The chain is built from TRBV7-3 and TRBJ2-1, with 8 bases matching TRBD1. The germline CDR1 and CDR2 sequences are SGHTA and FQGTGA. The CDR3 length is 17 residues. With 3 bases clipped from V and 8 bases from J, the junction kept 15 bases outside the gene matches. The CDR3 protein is CASSLGSLQGGSYEQFF. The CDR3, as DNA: TGTGCCAGCAGCTTGGGGAGTTTACAGGGGGGTTCATATGAGCAGTTCTTC.

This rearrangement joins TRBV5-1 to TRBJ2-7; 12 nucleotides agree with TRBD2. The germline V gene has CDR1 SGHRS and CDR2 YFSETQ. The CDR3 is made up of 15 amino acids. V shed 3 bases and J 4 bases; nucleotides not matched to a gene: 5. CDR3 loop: CASSSPTSGGYEQYF. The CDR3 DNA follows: TGCGCCAGCAGCTCACCGACTAGCGGGGGTTACGAGCAGTACTTC. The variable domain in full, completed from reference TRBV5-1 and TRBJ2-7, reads KAGVTQTPRYLIKTRGQQVTLSCSPISGHRSVSWYQQTPGQGLQFLFEYFSETQRNKGNFPGRFSGRQFSNSRSEMNVSTLELGDSALYLCASSSPTSGGYEQYFGPGTRLTVT.

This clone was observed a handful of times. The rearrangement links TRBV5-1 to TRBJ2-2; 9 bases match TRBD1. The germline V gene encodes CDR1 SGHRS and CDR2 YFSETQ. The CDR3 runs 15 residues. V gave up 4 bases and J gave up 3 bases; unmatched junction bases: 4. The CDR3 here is CASSGGQGYTGELFF. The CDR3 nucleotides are TGCGCCAGCAGCGGGGGACAGGGCTACACCGGGGAGCTGTTTTTT. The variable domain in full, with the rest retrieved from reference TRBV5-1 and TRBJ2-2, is KAGVTQTPRYLIKTRGQQVTLSCSPISGHRSVSWYQQTPGQGLQFLFEYFSETQRNKGNFPGRFSGRQFSNSRSEMNVSTLELGDSALYLCASSGGQGYTGELFFGEGSRLTVL.

CDR3 DNA sequence: TGTGCCAGCGGGACATCTCAAGAGACCCAGTACTTC. Residues: CASGTSQETQYF. The chain uses TRBV2 and TRBJ2-5; a possible D gene is TRBD1 (6 bases). V was shortened by 8 bases and J by 2 bases, with 9 bases between the two germline ends. CDR3 length: 12 residues. Per the germline V gene, CDR1 is SNHLY and CDR2 is FYNNEI.

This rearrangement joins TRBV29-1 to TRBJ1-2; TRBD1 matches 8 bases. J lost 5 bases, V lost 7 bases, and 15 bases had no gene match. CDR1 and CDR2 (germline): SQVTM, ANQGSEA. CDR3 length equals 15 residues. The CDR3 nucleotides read TGCAGCGGGGAAGACGGGTCGGGGACAGGATATGGCTACACCTTC. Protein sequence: CSGEDGSGTGYGYTF.

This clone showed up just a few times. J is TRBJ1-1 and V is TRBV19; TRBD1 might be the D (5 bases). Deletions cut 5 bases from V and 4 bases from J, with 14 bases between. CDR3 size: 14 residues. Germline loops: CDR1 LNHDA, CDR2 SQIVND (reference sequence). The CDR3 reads CASSGGAAGTEAFF. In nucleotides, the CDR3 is TGTGCCAGTAGTGGAGGGGCGGCTGGCACTGAAGCTTTCTTT.

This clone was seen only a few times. Here the CDR3 reads CASSLSGDSNQPQHF. CDR3 nucleotides: TGTGCCAGCAGCTTGTCCGGGGATAGCAATCAGCCCCAGCATTTT. The J gene is TRBJ1-5, the V gene TRBV5-8, with D uncertain. V was cut by 1 base and J by 0 bases, with 8 bases left in between. Germline V gene lookup returns CDR1 SGHTS and CDR2 YDEGEE. CDR3 size: 15 residues.

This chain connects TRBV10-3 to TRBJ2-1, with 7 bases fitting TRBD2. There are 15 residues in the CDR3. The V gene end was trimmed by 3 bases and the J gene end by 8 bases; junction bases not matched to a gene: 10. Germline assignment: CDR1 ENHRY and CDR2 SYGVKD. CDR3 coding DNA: TGTGCCATCAGTGAAGACCCCGGGACTACGGATGAGCAGTTCTTC. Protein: CAISEDPGTTDEQFF.

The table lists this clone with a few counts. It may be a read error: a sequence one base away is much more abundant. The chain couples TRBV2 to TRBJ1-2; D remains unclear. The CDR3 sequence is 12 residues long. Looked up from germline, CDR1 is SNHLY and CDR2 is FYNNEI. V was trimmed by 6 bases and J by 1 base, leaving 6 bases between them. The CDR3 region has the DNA TGTGCCAGCAGGGCAGATAACTATGGCTACACCTTC. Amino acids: CASRADNYGYTF.

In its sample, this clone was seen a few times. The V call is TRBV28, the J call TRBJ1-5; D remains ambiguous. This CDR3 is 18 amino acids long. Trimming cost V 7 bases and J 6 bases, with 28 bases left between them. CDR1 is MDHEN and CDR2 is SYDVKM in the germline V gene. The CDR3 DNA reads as TGTGCCAGCACCCCTCCCAGCGGGAGCATTGGATTCGGTCAGCCCCAGCATTTT. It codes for CASTPPSGSIGFGQPQHF.

In nucleotides, the CDR3 is TGTGCCAGCAGCCCTATTAGGAGACAGGGGACCTACGAGCAGTACTTC. Protein: CASSPIRRQGTYEQYF. The chain has TRBV11-2 and TRBJ2-7; 8 nucleotides match TRBD1. Germline V gene sequence: CDR1 SGHAT, CDR2 FQNNGV. V was pared by 5 bases and J by 2 bases, with 11 bases of the junction left unmatched. The CDR3 totals 16 residues. The complete variable domain, with remaining parts taken from reference TRBV11-2 and TRBJ2-7, reads EAGVAQSPRYKIIEKRQSVAFWCNPISGHATLYWYQQILGQGPKLLIQFQNNGVVDDSQLPKDRFSAERLKGVDSTLKIQPAKLEDSAVYLCASSPIRRQGTYEQYFGPGTRLTVT.

The CDR3 DNA reads as TGTGCCAGCAGCATTACTAGCGGGAGGGCCGGTTTCACAGATACGCAGTATTTT. Its protein product is CASSITSGRAGFTDTQYF. This chain connects TRBV28 to TRBJ2-3; 13 bases agree with TRBD2. This CDR3 is 18 amino acids long. Germline loops: CDR1 MDHEN, CDR2 SYDVKM. V was clipped by 6 bases and J by 2 bases; unmatched bases: 11.

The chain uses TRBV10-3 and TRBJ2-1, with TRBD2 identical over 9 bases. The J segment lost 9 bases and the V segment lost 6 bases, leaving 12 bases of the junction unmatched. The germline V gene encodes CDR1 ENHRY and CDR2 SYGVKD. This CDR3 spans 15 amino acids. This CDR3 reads CAIRDTLAGAAEQFF. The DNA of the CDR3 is TGTGCCATCAGGGACACTTTAGCGGGAGCTGCTGAGCAGTTCTTC.

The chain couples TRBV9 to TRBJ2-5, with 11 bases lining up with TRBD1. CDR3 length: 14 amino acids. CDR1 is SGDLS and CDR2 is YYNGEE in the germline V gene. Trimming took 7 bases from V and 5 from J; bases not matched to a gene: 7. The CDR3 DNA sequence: TGTGCCAGCCAAGGACAGGGGGCTTTGGAGACCCAGTACTTC. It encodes CASQGQGALETQYF. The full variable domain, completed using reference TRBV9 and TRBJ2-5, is DSGVTQTPKHLITATGQRVTLRCSPRSGDLSVYWYQQSLDQGLQFLIQYYNGEERAKGNILERFSAQQFPDLHSELNLSSLELGDSALYFCASQGQGALETQYFGPGTRLLVL.